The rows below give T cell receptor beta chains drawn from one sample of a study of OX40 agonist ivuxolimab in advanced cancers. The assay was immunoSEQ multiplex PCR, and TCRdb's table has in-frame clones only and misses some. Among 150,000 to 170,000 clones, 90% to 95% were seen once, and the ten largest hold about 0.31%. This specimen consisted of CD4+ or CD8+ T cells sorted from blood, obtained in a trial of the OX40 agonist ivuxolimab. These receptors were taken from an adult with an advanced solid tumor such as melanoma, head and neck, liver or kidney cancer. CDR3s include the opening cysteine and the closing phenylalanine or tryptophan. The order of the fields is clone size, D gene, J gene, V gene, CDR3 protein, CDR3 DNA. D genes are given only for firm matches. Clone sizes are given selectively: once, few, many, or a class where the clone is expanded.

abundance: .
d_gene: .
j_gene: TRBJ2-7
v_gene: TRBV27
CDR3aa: CASSLDYPTDEQYF
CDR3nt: TGTGCCAGCAGTCTCGATTACCCCACAGACGAGCAGTACTTC

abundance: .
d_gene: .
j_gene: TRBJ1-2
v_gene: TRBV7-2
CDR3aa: CASSLRGSGINYGYTF
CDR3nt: TGTGCCAGCAGCTTAAGGGGGTCGGGGATCAACTATGGCTACACCTTC

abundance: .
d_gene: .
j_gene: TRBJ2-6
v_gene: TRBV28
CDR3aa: CASSLGGTGANVLTF
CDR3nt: TGTGCCAGCAGTTTAGGGGGAACTGGGGCCAACGTCCTGACTTTC

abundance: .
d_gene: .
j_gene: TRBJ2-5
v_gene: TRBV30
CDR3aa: CAWSVWGTQYF
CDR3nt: TGTGCCTGGAGTGTATGGGGGACCCAGTACTTC

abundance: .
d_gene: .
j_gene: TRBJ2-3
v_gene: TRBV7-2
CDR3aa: CASSAGALNTDTQYF
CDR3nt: TGTGCCAGCAGCGCAGGGGCCCTAAACACAGATACGCAGTATTTT

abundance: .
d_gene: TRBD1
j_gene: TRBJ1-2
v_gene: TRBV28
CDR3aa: CASSTPRDRASYGYTF
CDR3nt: TGTGCCAGCAGTACCCCCAGGGACAGGGCAAGCTATGGCTACACCTTC

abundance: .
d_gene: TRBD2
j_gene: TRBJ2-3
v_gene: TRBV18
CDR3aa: CASSPPGLAGIGGTQYF
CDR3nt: TGTGCCAGCTCACCGCCGGGACTAGCGGGGATCGGGGGTACGCAGTATTTT

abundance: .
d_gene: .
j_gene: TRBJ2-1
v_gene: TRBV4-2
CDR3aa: CASRVDPEDEQFF
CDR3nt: TGTGCCAGCAGGGTGGACCCAGAGGATGAGCAGTTCTTC

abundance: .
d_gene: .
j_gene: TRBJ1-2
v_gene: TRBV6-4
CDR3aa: CASSSDSWSPNYGYTF
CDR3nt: TGTGCCAGCAGTTCGGACTCGTGGTCTCCTAACTATGGCTACACCTTC

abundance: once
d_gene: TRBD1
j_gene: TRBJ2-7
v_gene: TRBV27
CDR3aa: CASSSPNRGRDYEQYF
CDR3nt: TGTGCCAGCAGTTCGCCCAACAGGGGCCGCGACTACGAGCAGTACTTC

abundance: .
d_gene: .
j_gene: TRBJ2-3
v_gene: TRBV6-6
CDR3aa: CASSYSLGTPTDTQYF
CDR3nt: TGTGCCAGCAGTTACTCGCTAGGCACCCCGACAGATACGCAGTATTTT

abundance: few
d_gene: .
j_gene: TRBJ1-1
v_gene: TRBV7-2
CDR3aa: CASTTTNFWGGEAFF
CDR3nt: TGTGCCAGCACCACAACCAATTTCTGGGGGGGGGAAGCTTTCTTT

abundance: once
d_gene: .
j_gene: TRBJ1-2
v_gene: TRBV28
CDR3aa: CASRRTETGYTF
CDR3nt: TGTGCCAGCAGAAGGACAGAAACTGGCTACACCTTC

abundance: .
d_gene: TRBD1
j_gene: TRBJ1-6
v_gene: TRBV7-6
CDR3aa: CASSLDRGGRSPLHF
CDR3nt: TGTGCCAGCAGCCTGGACAGGGGGGGACGGTCACCCCTCCACTTT

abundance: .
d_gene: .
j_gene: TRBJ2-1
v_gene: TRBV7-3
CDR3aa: CASSWDSYNEQFF
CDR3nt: TGTGCCAGCAGCTGGGACTCTTACAATGAGCAGTTCTTC

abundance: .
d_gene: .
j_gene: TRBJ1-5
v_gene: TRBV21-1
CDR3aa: CASSNARGNSNQPQHF
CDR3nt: TGTGCCAGCAGCAATGCCCGGGGGAATAGCAATCAGCCCCAGCATTTT

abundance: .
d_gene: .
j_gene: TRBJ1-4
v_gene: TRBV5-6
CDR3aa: CASSHGAVNEKLFF
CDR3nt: TGTGCCAGCAGCCACGGTGCGGTTAATGAAAAACTGTTTTTT

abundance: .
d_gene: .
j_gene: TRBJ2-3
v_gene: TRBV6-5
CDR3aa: CASSRRVSYTDTQYF
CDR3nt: TGTGCCAGCAGCCGCAGGGTTTCTTACACAGATACGCAGTATTTT

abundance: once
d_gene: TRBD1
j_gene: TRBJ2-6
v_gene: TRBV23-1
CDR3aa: CASSQFGDAGGVSGANVLTF
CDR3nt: TGCGCCAGCAGTCAATTTGGTGATGCAGGGGGAGTATCTGGGGCCAACGTCCTGACTTTC

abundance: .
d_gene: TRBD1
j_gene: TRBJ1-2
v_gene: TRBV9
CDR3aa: CASSVTGTGESRYGYTF
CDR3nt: TGTGCCAGCAGCGTAACCGGGACAGGGGAGAGTCGCTATGGCTACACCTTC

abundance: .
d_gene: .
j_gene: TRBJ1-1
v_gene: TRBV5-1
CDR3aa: CASSMSSPETEAFF
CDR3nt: TGCGCCAGCAGCATGAGCAGCCCTGAAACTGAAGCTTTCTTT

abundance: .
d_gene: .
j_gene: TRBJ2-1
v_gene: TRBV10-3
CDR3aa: CAISETGRSSYNEQFF
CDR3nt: TGTGCCATCAGTGAGACCGGACGGAGCTCCTACAATGAGCAGTTCTTC

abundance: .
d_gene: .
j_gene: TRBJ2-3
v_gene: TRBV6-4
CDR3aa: CASSETGRTSTDTQYF
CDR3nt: TGTGCCAGCAGTGAAACCGGCCGAACTAGCACAGATACGCAGTATTTT

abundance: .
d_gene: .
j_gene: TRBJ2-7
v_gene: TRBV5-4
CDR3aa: CASSLVGYEQYF
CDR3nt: TGTGCCAGCAGCTTGGTCGGCTACGAGCAGTACTTC

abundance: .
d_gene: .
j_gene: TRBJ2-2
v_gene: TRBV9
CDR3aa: CASSVAGGKNTGELFF
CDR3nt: TGTGCCAGCAGCGTAGCGGGGGGCAAGAACACCGGGGAGCTGTTTTTT

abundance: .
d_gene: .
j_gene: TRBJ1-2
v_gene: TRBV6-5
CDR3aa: CASSPIGQLGYGYTF
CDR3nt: TGTGCCAGCAGCCCGATTGGACAGCTTGGCTATGGCTACACCTTC

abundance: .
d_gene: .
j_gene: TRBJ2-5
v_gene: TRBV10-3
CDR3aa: CAITNLLEGEQYF
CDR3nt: TGTGCCATCACTAACCTACTCGAGGGGGAGCAGTACTTC

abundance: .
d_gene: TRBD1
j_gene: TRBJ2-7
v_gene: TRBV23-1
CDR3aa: CASIVGDDRVGYEQYF
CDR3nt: TGCGCCAGCATAGTCGGAGACGACAGGGTGGGTTACGAGCAGTACTTC

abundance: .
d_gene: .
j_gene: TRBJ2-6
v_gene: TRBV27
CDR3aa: CASMRGDHSGANVLTF
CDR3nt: TGTGCCAGCATGAGAGGGGACCACTCTGGGGCCAACGTCCTGACTTTC

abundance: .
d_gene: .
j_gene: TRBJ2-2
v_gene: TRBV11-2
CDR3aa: CASSLQTNTGELFF
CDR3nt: TGTGCCAGCAGCTTACAGACGAACACCGGGGAGCTGTTTTTT

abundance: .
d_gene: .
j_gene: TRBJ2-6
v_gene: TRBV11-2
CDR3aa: CASSLGYSGANVLTF
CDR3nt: TGTGCCAGCAGCCTAGGGTACTCTGGGGCCAACGTCCTGACTTTC

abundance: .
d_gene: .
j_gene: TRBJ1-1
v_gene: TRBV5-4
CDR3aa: CASSLTADTEAFF
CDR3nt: TGTGCCAGCAGCTTGACGGCGGACACTGAAGCTTTCTTT

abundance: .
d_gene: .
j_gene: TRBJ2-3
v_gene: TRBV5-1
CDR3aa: CASSLGTRLSTDTQYF
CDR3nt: TGCGCCAGCAGCCTGGGGACCAGGTTAAGCACAGATACGCAGTATTTT

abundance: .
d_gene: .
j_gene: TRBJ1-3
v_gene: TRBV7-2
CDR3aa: CASSLDYSSGNTIYF
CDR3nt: TGTGCCAGCAGCTTAGACTATAGCTCTGGAAACACCATATATTTT

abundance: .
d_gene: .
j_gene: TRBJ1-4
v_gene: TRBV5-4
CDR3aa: CASSLGGASPTNEKLFF
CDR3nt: TGTGCCAGCAGCCTGGGTGGGGCGTCCCCAACTAATGAAAAACTGTTTTTT

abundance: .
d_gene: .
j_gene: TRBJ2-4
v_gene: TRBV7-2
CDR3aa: CASSLNQEKNIQYF
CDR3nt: TGTGCCAGCAGCTTAAATCAGGAGAAAAACATTCAGTACTTC

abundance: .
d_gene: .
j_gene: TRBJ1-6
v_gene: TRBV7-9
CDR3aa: CASSLGADSPLHF
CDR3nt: TGTGCCAGCAGCTTAGGGGCGGATTCACCCCTCCACTTT

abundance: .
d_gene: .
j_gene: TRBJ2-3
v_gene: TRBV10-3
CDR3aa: CAISESVDTQYF
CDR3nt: TGTGCCATCAGTGAGTCGGTAGATACGCAGTATTTT

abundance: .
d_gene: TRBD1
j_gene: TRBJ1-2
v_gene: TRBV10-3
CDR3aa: CAISEETGGPGYGYTF
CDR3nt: TGTGCCATCAGTGAGGAAACAGGGGGCCCGGGCTATGGCTACACCTTC

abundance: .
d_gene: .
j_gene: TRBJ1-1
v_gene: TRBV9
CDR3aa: CASSVDWGGSTEAFF
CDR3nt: TGTGCCAGCAGCGTAGATTGGGGAGGGAGCACTGAAGCTTTCTTT

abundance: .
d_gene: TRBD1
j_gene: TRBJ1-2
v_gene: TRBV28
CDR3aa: CASTEGDRGKRGYTF
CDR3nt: TGTGCCAGCACCGAAGGGGACAGGGGGAAACGTGGCTACACCTTC

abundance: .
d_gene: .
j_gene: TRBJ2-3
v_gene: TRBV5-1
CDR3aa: CASFRGGPEDTQYF
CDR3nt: TGCGCCAGCTTTAGGGGGGGACCGGAAGATACGCAGTATTTT

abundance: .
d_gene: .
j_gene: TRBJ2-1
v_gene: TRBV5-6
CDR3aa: CASSLRKRQLISYNEQFF
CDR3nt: TGTGCCAGCAGCTTACGGAAAAGACAGTTAATCTCCTACAATGAGCAGTTCTTC

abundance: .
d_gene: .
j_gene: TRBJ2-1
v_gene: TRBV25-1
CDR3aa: CASSGFGIGEQFF
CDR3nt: TGTGCCAGCAGTGGGTTCGGGATAGGTGAGCAGTTCTTC

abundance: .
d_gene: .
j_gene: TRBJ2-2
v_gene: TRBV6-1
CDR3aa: CASRTEGSTGELFF
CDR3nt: TGTGCCAGCAGGACAGAGGGTAGCACCGGGGAGCTGTTTTTT

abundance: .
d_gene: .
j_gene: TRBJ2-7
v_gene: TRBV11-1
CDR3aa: CASSLERGIPYEQYF
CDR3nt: TGTGCCAGCAGCCTGGAACGAGGGATTCCCTACGAGCAGTACTTC

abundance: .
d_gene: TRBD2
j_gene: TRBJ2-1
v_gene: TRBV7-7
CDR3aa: CASSPQRESYNEQFF
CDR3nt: TGTGCTAGCAGCCCCCAGCGGGAGTCCTACAATGAGCAGTTCTTC

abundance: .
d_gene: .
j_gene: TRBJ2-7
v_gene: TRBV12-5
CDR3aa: CASGHERQAEQYF
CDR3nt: TGTGCTAGTGGACACGAAAGACAGGCCGAGCAGTACTTC

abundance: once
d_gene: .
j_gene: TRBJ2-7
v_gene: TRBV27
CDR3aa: CASSPLSTLLGLEQYF
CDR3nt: TGTGCCAGCAGCCCCCTCTCCACCTTACTCGGGCTGGAGCAGTACTTC

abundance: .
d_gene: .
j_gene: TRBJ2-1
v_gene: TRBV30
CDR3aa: CAWSYGQGGNEQFF
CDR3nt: TGTGCCTGGAGTTATGGGCAGGGTGGGAATGAGCAGTTCTTC

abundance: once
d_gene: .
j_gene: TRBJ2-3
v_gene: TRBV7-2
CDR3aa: CASSPLGPSSTDTQYF
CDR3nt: TGTGCCAGCAGCCCTCTGGGCCCGTCGAGCACAGATACGCAGTATTTT

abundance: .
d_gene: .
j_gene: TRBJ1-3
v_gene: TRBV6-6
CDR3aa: CASGQGNTIYF
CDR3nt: TGTGCCAGCGGGCAGGGAAACACCATATATTTT

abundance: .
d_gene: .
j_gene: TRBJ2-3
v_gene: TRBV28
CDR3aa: CASSSGTLVDTQYF
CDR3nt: TGTGCCAGCAGTTCCGGGACCCTCGTTGATACGCAGTATTTT

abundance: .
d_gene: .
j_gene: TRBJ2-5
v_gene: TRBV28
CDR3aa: CASSPGELRDQETQYF
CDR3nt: TGTGCCAGCAGTCCGGGGGAGCTCCGAGATCAAGAGACCCAGTACTTC